This entry lists 17 T cell receptor beta chains sequenced from one sample in a study of T cell responses to AZD1222 COVID-19 vaccine. Clones were sequenced by immunoSEQ multiplex PCR, and TCRdb holds only the in-frame ones, with some missing. The table includes 140,000 to 150,000 clones, 93% detected once. This sample comprised peripheral blood, obtained on day 0 of AZD1222 vaccination. These receptors were obtained from an adult in good health.

The chain recombines TRBV6-1 with TRBJ1-4; D gene uncertain. Deletions cut 2 bases from V and 6 bases from J, with 4 bases between. CDR3 size: 12 residues. The germline CDR1 and CDR2 sequences are MNHNS and SASEGT. The CDR3 here is CASSESYEKLFF. The CDR3 bases are TGTGCCAGCAGTGAAAGTTATGAAAAACTGTTTTTT.

The V gene is TRBV11-2, the J gene TRBJ1-1; D not resolved. The CDR3 loop spans 13 amino acids. Germline V gene sequence: CDR1 SGHAT, CDR2 FQNNGV. V lost 2 bases and J lost 1, with 5 bases in between. CDR3 coding DNA: TGTGCCAGCAGCTTAAGGGCGAACACTGAAGCTTTCTTT. Its translation is CASSLRANTEAFF. Filled out from reference TRBV11-2 and TRBJ1-1, the complete variable domain reads EAGVAQSPRYKIIEKRQSVAFWCNPISGHATLYWYQQILGQGPKLLIQFQNNGVVDDSQLPKDRFSAERLKGVDSTLKIQPAKLEDSAVYLCASSLRANTEAFFGQGTRLTVV.

This chain connects TRBV7-3 to TRBJ2-5; maybe TRBD1 (7 bases). The V gene's germline CDR1 is SGHTA and CDR2 FQGTGA. Between the trimmed V and J ends, which lost 5 bases and 7 bases, there was a span of 14 bases. The CDR3 is made up of 13 amino acids. CDR3 region: CASSPGQEGTQYF. DNA for the CDR3: TGTGCCAGCAGCCCAGGACAGGAGGGGACCCAGTACTTC.

This clone was seen more than once but under ten times. The gene calls are TRBV9 and TRBJ1-1; 8 nucleotides align to TRBD1. CDR1 and CDR2 from the germline V gene are SGDLS and YYNGEE. The CDR3 totals 13 residues. The V gene end was trimmed by 1 base and the J gene end by 4 bases; junction bases not matched to a gene: 0. The CDR3 region is CASSVTGGTEAFF. The DNA of the CDR3 is TGTGCCAGCAGCGTAACAGGGGGCACTGAAGCTTTCTTT.

The gene calls are TRBV18 and TRBJ1-1; D may be TRBD1 (6 bases). Germline values: CDR1 KGHSH, CDR2 LQKENI. The length of the CDR3 is 15 residues. V lost 3 bases, J lost 3 bases, and 14 bases lay in between. The CDR3 loop is CASSPEQGSYTEAFF. The CDR3 region has the DNA TGTGCCAGCTCACCCGAACAGGGCTCCTACACTGAAGCTTTCTTT. Looking up the rest from reference TRBV18 and TRBJ1-1 gives the full variable domain: NAGVMQNPRHLVRRRGQEARLRCSPMKGHSHVYWYRQLPEEGLKFMVYLQKENIIDESGMPKERFSAEFPKEGPSILRIQQVVRGDSAAYFCASSPEQGSYTEAFFGQGTRLTVV.

The J gene is TRBJ2-7, the V gene TRBV6-6; D may match TRBD1 or TRBD2 (6 bases each). The germline V gene encodes CDR1 MNHNY and CDR2 SVGAGI (reference sequence). The V end was cut by 7 bases, the J end by 4 bases, with 23 bases between. The CDR3 spans 16 residues. The DNA for the CDR3 is TGTGCCAGCACCCTACGGGGGCCGGGACTTAAATACGAGCAGTACTTC. This encodes CASTLRGPGLKYEQYF.

The sample holds one count of this clone. The J gene is TRBJ2-1, the V gene TRBV2; D is uncertain. V dropped 1 base and J dropped 2 bases, with 3 bases sitting between them. Germline lookup yields CDR1 SNHLY and CDR2 FYNNEI. CDR3 length: 13 residues. In DNA, the CDR3 is TGTGCCAGCAGTGAAGGCCCCTACAATGAGCAGTTCTTC. Translated, it gives CASSEGPYNEQFF.

This clone was detected only once. The chain couples TRBV7-9 to TRBJ2-3, with 9 bases that match TRBD1. J lost 2 bases, V lost 3 bases, and 9 bases had no gene match. The CDR3 runs to 17 residues. Germline V CDR1 and CDR2: SEHNR, FQNEAQ (reference sequence). As DNA, the CDR3 is TGTGCCAGCAGCTTGAGACCCGGGACAGGGTACACAGATACGCAGTATTTT. Its translation is CASSLRPGTGYTDTQYF.

V is TRBV18 and J is TRBJ2-7, with a possible D match to TRBD1 (6 bases). The V end lost 3 bases, the J end lost 5 bases, and 11 bases lay between the germline ends. The germline CDR1 and CDR2 sequences are KGHSH and LQKENI. The CDR3 loop spans 13 amino acids. The DNA for the CDR3 is TGTGCCAGCTCACCCCAGGGGCGCGACGAGCAGTACTTC. The encoded protein is CASSPQGRDEQYF.

The J gene is TRBJ1-1, the V gene TRBV11-2; 8 positions match TRBD1. The CDR3 consists of 16 residues. The germline V gene has CDR1 SGHAT and CDR2 FQNNGV. Losses at the gene ends were 2 bases for V and 5 bases for J; bases not matched to a gene: 10. As DNA, the CDR3 is TGTGCCAGCAGCTTATGGCAAAGGACAGGGAAAACTGAAGCTTTCTTT. This codes for CASSLWQRTGKTEAFF.

V is TRBV29-1 and J is TRBJ1-1; 8 nucleotides align to TRBD1. The CDR3 contains 13 residues. CDR1 and CDR2 (germline): SQVTM, ANQGSEA. The ends lost 7 bases at V and 3 bases at J; junction bases unmatched: 7. The CDR3 reads CSGTQGGDTEAFF. CDR3 DNA: TGCAGCGGCACACAGGGGGGGGACACTGAAGCTTTCTTT.

This clone was detected once. The chain combines TRBV3-1 (or the pseudogene TRBV3-2) with TRBJ2-1; tentatively, D is TRBD1 or TRBD2 (5 bases each). The CDR3 is 15 amino acids. Germline V CDR1 and CDR2: LGHDT, YNNKEL (reference sequence). V was clipped by 0 bases and J by 4 bases, with 10 bases between them. The CDR3 DNA is TGTGCCAGCAGCCAAGATCGGGGCAGTTACAATGAGCAGTTCTTC. Its protein is CASSQDRGSYNEQFF.

The chain combines TRBV28 with TRBJ1-1; D call uncertain. CDR3 length equals 13 residues. Germline CDR1 and CDR2: MDHEN and SYDVKM. Trimming cost V 8 bases and J 3 bases, with 13 bases left between them. This chain's CDR3 is CASAAPFHTEAFF. CDR3 bases: TGTGCCAGCGCCGCCCCGTTCCACACTGAAGCTTTCTTT. The full variable domain, completed using reference TRBV28 and TRBJ1-1, is DVKVTQSSRYLVKRTGEKVFLECVQDMDHENMFWYRQDPGLGLRLIYFSYDVKMKEKGDIPEGYSVSREKKERFSLILESASTNQTSMYLCASAAPFHTEAFFGQGTRLTVV.

The chain carries TRBV5-4 and TRBJ1-1; the D is unclear. Trimming removed 4 bases from V and 4 bases from J, with 8 bases in between. The CDR3 is 12 amino acids. The germline V gene encodes CDR1 SGHNT and CDR2 YYREEE (reference sequence). The CDR3 bases are TGTGCCAGCAGCACTCGGAGCACTGAAGCTTTCTTT. Protein: CASSTRSTEAFF. Looking up the rest from reference TRBV5-4 and TRBJ1-1 gives the full variable domain: ETGVTQSPTHLIKTRGQQVTLRCSSQSGHNTVSWYQQALGQGPQFIFQYYREEENGRGNFPPRFSGLQFPNYSSELNVNALELDDSALYLCASSTRSTEAFFGQGTRLTVV.

This chain joins TRBV30 and TRBJ2-3; TRBD2 matches 7 bases. The trim removed 0 bases at V and 5 bases at J, leaving 8 bases unmatched. Germline CDR1 reads GTSNPN; CDR2 reads SVGIG (reference sequence). This CDR3 region has 15 residues. Here the CDR3 DNA reads TGTGCCTGGAGTGTACTAGAAAGGGAGGGAGATACGCAGTATTTT. Protein product: CAWSVLEREGDTQYF.

The chain links TRBV29-1 to TRBJ2-1; D could derive from TRBD1 or TRBD2 (5 bases each). Per the germline V gene, CDR1 is SQVTM and CDR2 is ANQGSEA. CDR3 length equals 14 residues. V lost 3 bases to trimming and J lost 4 bases, with 13 bases between them. Written as DNA, the CDR3 is TGCAGCGTTGATTGGGGGATGTATTACAATGAGCAGTTCTTC. Protein: CSVDWGMYYNEQFF.

This chain uses TRBV6-2 or TRBV6-3 with TRBJ1-2, with D possibly being TRBD1 (6 bases). This CDR3 has 15 amino acids. The germline CDR1 and CDR2 sequences are MNHEY and SVGEGT. V was shortened by 2 bases and J by 0 bases, with 10 bases between the two germline ends. The CDR3, as DNA: TGTGCCAGCAGTTACATGGACAGCTCTAACTATGGCTACACCTTC. It yields the protein CASSYMDSSNYGYTF.